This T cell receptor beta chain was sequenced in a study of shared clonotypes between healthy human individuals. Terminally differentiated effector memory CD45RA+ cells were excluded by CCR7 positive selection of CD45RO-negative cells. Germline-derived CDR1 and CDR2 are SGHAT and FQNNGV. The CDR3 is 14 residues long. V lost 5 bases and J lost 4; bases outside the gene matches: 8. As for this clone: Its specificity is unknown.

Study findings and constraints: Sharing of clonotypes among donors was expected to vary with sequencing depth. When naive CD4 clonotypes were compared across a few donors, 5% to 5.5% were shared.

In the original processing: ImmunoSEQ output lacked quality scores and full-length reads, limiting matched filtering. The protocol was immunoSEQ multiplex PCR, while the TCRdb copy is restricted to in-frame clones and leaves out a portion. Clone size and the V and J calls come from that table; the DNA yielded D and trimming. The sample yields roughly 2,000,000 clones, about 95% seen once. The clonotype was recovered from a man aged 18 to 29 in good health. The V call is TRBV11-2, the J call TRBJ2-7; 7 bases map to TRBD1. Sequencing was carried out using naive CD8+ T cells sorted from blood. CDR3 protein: CASSPESTGYEQYF. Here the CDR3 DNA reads TGTGCCAGCAGCCCCGAATCGACAGGGTACGAGCAGTACTTC.